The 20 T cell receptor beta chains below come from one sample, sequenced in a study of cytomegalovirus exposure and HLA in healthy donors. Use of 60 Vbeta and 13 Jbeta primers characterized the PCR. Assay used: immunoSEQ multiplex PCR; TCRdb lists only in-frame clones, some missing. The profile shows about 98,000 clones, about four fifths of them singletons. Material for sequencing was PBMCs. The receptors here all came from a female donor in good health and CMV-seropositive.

CDR3 DNA: TGTGCCAGTAGTATCGGGACAGGCTATAGCAATCAGCCCCAGCATTTT. This gives the protein CASSIGTGYSNQPQHF. The rearrangement uses TRBV19 and TRBJ1-5; the match to TRBD1 covers 8 bases. J gave up 0 bases and V 3 bases, and 4 bases lay outside the gene matches. CDR3 size: 16 residues. Germline CDR1 and CDR2: LNHDA and SQIVND (reference sequence). Based on the CDR3 plus reference TRBV19 and TRBJ1-5, the full variable domain is DGGITQSPKYLFRKEGQNVTLSCEQNLNHDAMYWYRQDPGQGLRLIYYSQIVNDFQKGDIAEGYSVSREKKESFPLTVTSAQKNPTAFYLCASSIGTGYSNQPQHFGDGTRLSIL.

The CDR3, as DNA: TGTGCCAGCAGCTTAAACCCAGGACTAGCGGGTTCTTGGGCCCAGTACTTC. Its translation: CASSLNPGLAGSWAQYF. The genes are TRBV7-3 and TRBJ2-5, with 11 bases lining up with TRBD2. V was clipped by 1 base and J by 9 bases; unmatched bases: 13. Germline CDR1 is SGHTA and CDR2 is FQGTGA. The CDR3 has 17 amino acids.

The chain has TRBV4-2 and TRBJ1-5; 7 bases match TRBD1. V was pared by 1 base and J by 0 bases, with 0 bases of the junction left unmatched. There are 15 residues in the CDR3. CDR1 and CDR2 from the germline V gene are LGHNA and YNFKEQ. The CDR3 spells CASSQGTGSNQPQHF. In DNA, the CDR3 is TGTGCCAGCAGCCAAGGGACAGGTAGCAATCAGCCCCAGCATTTT.

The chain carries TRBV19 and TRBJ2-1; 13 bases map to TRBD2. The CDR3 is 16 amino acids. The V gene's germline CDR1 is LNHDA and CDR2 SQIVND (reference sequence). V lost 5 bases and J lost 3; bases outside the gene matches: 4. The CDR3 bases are TGTGCCAGTAGTTCCCGACTAGCGGGGGGCTACAATGAGCAGTTCTTC. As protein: CASSSRLAGGYNEQFF.

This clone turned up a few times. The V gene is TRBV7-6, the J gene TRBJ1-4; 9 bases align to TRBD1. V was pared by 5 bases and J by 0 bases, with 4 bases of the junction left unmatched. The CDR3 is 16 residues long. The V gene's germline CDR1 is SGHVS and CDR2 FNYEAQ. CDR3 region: CASSPYRGPTNEKLFF. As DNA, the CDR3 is TGTGCCAGCAGCCCGTACAGGGGGCCAACTAATGAAAAACTGTTTTTT.

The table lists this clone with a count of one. The chain's CDR3 is CASGAGRAADTQYF. CDR3 sequence (DNA): TGTGCCAGCGGGGCCGGGAGGGCCGCAGATACGCAGTATTTT. The rearrangement links TRBV9 to TRBJ2-3; 8 bases agree with TRBD2. V lost 7 bases and J lost 4; bases outside the gene matches: 8. CDR1 and CDR2 (germline): SGDLS, YYNGEE. CDR3 length equals 14 residues.

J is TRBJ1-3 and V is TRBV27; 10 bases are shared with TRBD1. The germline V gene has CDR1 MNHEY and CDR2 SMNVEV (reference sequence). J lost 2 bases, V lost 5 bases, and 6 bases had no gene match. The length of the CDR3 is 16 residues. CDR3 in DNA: TGTGCCAGCAGTCAGGGACAGGGGATCGCTGGAAACACCATATATTTT. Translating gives CASSQGQGIAGNTIYF.

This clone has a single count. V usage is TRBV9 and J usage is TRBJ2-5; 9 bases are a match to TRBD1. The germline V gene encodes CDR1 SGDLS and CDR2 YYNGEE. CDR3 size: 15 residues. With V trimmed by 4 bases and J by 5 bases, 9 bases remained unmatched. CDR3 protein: CASSRNRGLDETQYF. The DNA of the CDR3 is TGTGCCAGCAGCCGTAACAGGGGGCTCGATGAGACCCAGTACTTC.

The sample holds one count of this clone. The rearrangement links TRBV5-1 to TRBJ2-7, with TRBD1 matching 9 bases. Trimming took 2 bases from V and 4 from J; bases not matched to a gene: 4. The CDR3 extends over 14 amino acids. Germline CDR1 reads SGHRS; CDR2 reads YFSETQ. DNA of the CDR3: TGCGCCAGCAGCTTTAGACAGGGGGGGTACGAGCAGTACTTC. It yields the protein CASSFRQGGYEQYF.

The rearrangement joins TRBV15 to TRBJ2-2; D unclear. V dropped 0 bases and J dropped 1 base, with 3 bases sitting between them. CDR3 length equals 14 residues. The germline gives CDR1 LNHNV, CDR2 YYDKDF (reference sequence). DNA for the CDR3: TGTGCCACCAGCAGAGAACAGAACACCGGGGAGCTGTTTTTT. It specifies CATSREQNTGELFF.

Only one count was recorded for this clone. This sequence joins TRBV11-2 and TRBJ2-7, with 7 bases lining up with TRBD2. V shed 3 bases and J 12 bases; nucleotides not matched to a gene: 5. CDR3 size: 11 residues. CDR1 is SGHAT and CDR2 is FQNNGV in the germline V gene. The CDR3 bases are TGTGCCAGCAGCTTTGGACTAGTGGCGTACTTC. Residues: CASSFGLVAYF. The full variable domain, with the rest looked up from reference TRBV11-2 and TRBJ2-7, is EAGVAQSPRYKIIEKRQSVAFWCNPISGHATLYWYQQILGQGPKLLIQFQNNGVVDDSQLPKDRFSAERLKGVDSTLKIQPAKLEDSAVYLCASSFGLVAYFGPGTRLTVT.

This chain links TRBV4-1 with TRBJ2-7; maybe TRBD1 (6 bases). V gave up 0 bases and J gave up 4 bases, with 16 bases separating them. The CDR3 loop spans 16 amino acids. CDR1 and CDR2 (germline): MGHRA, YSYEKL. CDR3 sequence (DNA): TGCGCCAGCAGCCAAGAGGACGAGGGGGAGTGGTACGAGCAGTACTTC. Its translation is CASSQEDEGEWYEQYF.

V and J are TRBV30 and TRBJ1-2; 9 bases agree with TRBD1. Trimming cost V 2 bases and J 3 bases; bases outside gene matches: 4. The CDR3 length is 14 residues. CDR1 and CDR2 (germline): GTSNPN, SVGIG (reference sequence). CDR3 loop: CAWSQDRGDYGYTF. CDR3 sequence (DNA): TGTGCCTGGAGTCAGGACAGGGGCGACTATGGCTACACCTTC.

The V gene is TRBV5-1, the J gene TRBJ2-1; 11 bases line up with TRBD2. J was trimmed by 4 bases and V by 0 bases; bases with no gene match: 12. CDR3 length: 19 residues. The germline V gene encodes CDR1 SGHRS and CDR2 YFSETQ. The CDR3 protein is CASSLGRLAGTGRYNEQFF. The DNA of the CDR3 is TGCGCCAGCAGCTTGGGGAGACTAGCGGGGACTGGTCGTTACAATGAGCAGTTCTTC.

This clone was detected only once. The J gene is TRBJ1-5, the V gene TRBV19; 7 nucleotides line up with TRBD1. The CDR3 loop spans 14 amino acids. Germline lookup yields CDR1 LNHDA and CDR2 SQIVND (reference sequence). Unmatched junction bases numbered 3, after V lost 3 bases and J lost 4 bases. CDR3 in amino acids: CASSMDRTNQPQHF. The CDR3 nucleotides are TGTGCCAGTAGTATGGACAGGACAAATCAGCCCCAGCATTTT.

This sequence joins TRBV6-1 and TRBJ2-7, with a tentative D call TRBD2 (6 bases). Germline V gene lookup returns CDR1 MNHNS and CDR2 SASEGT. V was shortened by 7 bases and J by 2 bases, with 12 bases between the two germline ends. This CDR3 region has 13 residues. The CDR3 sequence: CASISGHPYEQYF. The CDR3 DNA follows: TGTGCCAGCATTAGCGGCCACCCCTACGAGCAGTACTTC.

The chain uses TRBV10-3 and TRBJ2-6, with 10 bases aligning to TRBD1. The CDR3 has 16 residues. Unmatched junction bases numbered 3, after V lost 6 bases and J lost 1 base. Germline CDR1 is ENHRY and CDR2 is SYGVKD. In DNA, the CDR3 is TGTGCCATCAGAGGGGGACAGGGGTCTGGGGCCAACGTCCTGACTTTC. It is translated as CAIRGGQGSGANVLTF.

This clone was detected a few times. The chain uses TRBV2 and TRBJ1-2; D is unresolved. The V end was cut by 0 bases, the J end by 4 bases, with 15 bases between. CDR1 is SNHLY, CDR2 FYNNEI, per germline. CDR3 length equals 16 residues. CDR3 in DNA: TGTGCCAGCAGTGAAGCGCTTCGGGGAAGGACCTATGGCTACACCTTC. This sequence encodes CASSEALRGRTYGYTF.

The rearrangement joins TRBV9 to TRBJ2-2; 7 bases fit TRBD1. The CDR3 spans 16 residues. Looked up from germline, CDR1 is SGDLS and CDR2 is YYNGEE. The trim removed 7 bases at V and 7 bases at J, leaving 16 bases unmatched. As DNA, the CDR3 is TGTGCCAGCCGAGACACCACCCGGGACAGTTACGGGGAGCTGTTTTTT. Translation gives CASRDTTRDSYGELFF.

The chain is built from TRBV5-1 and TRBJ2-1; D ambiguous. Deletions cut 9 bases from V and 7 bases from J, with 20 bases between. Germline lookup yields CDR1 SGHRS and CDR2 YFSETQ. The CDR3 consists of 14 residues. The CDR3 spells CAIPGSANENEQFF. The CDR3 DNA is TGCGCCATACCCGGGTCCGCAAATGAAAATGAGCAGTTCTTC.